This TCR beta chain was sequenced for a study of graft-versus-host responses after intestinal transplantation. Turning to the study itself: Transplants given to recipients were multivisceral, liver-intestinal, or isolated intestinal. Tacrolimus plus steroids were given to all recipients for approximately 3 years, preceded by anti-thymocyte globulin induction. Regarding the study as a whole: Within the allografts of patients who had graft-donor T cell macrochimerism, graft-versus-host to host-versus-graft clonal ratios were high. Among circulating GvH clones, peak levels were associated with early post-transplant declines in HvG clones.

About this clone: Its antigen is as yet unknown.

CDR3 length: 12 residues. The junction had 5 bases not matched to a gene; V was cut back by 6 bases and J by 5 bases. CDR1 and CDR2 (germline): SQVTM, ANQGSEA. Sequencing was performed with immunoSEQ multiplex PCR; in TCRdb, only in-frame clones are kept and a portion is missing. The data show about 93,000 clones, with over 80% seen just once and roughly 0.49% held by the top ten. The chain has TRBV29-1 and TRBJ2-5; 8 bases align to TRBD1. The TCR comes from a human donor who received an intestinal transplant. Specimen: unstimulated CD8+ T cells sorted from spleen or lymph node cells, collected before intestinal transplant. In nucleotides, the CDR3 is TGCAGCGTCCCAGGGGGCCGGGAGACCCAGTACTTC. As protein: CSVPGGRETQYF. Full variable domain (missing parts from reference TRBV29-1 and TRBJ2-5): SAVISQKPSRDICQRGTSLTIQCQVDSQVTMMFWYRQQPGQSLTLIATANQGSEATYESGFVIDKFPISRPNLTFSTLTVSNMSPEDSSIYLCSVPGGRETQYFGPGTRLLVL.